The present T cell receptor beta chain was sequenced within a study of T-cell reconstitution after alpha-beta-depleted transplantation in children. This clonotype was counted many times. CDR3 length equals 17 residues. Preparation of the TCRbeta library was carried out with unique molecular identifiers. TCRdb called the PCR reads again in MiXCR, with one record for every CDR3 protein. Of 200,000 to 300,000 distinct CDR3 sequences listed, roughly 24% are singletons. The receptor's source is a girl aged 2 to 10 with Fanconi anemia, due to receive a stem cell transplant. V gene TRBV21-1 combines with J gene TRBJ1-5; the table's D call, TRBD1, was not checked against the DNA. TRBV21-1 corresponds to a pseudogene. Sequencing was performed on PBMCs, taken before TCRalphabeta/CD19-depleted stem cell transplant. CDR3: CASSKKHGTHSNQPQHF. The CDR3 region has the DNA TGTGCCAGCAGCAAAAAGCACGGGACACACAGTAATCAGCCCCAGCATTTT.